This T cell receptor (beta chain) was captured in a study of T cell changes during pregnancy in multiple sclerosis (dated by TCRdb to between 2018 and 2020). For the wider study: In women with multiple sclerosis, the researchers looked at how the T cell repertoire shifted as pregnancy progressed.

Regarding this clone: No antigen is known for it. The sample holds no much larger clone one base away, and base qualities are not on file.

CDR1 and CDR2 are drawn from the germline V gene: SGHTA, FQGNSA. At the junction V is shortened by 5 bases and J by 8 bases, with 14 bases in between. There are 13 amino acids in the CDR3, from cysteine to phenylalanine inclusive. Only the CDR3 region is kept as DNA, spanning 39 bases read in frame from base 1. Libraries were constructed by the immunoSEQ multiplex PCR assay. What TCRdb holds here is the immuneACCESS table cut down to in-frame rearrangements. Part of the clones is not present; checked against another copy, under half of the missing clones reflect an unresolved V gene, and the others are unexplained. This sample comprises about 40,000 clones, 80% to 90% of them detected only once. The ten largest clones represent approximately 5.1% of the sample.

Recombination linked TRBV7-2 to TRBJ2-3, with the identity of the D gene unclear. The receptor was derived from a female donor in good health, enrolled as a control in a pregnancy study. This sample comprised peripheral blood, obtained in the first trimester of pregnancy. The CDR3 region has the sequence CASSLTPAATQYF. The sequenced DNA is TGTGCCAGCAGCCTGACCCCTGCGGCTACGCAGTATTTT. The entire variable domain, with the stretches around the CDR3 drawn from the reference TRBV7-2 and TRBJ2-3 proteins, is GAGVSQSPSNKVTEKGKDVELRCDPISGHTALYWYRQSLGQGLEFLIYFQGNSAPDKSGLPSDRFSAERTGGSVSTLTIQRTQQEDSAVYLCASSLTPAATQYFGPGTRLTVL.